Each of the 6 T cell receptor beta chains below was sequenced from the same sample in a study of human T cells and chemical hapten exposure. MiXCR, applied by TCRdb to the RACE reads, yields one record per CDR3 protein. The sample consists of 55,000 to 75,000 distinct CDR3 sequences, roughly 12% of them appearing once. Stated time point: patch test 3, about 24 weeks after DPC sensitization. Treatment specified: therapeutic diphenylcyclopropenone sensitization with weekly scalp DPC. The sample here was whole blood, taken in connection with sensitization to the hapten diphenylcyclopropenone (DPC). Every receptor here comes from a man aged 25-45 years with alopecia areata. Some clones in this sample may be carry-over from other donors' samples.

For the CDR3, the DNA is TGTGCCAGCAGTTCCCAGGGCTCCTACGAGCAGTACTTC. Residues: CASSSQGSYEQYF. V and J are TRBV27 and TRBJ2-7; D perhaps matches TRBD1 (5 bases). This CDR3 is built from 13 residues. Germline CDR1 is MNHEY and CDR2 is SMNVEV (reference sequence). V lost 4 bases to trimming and J lost 0 bases, with 7 bases between them.

In this sample, this clonotype turned up many times. The V gene is TRBV7-6, the J gene TRBJ2-5; TRBD2 matches 11 bases. Germline CDR1 reads SGHVS; CDR2 reads FNYEAQ. The trim removed 7 bases at V and 2 bases at J, leaving 6 bases unmatched. CDR3 length equals 15 residues. CDR3 region: CASKKVAGGQETQYF. The CDR3 DNA follows: TGTGCCAGCAAGAAAGTAGCGGGGGGGCAAGAGACCCAGTACTTC.

Ten or more counts support this clonotype. The V call is TRBV20-1, the J call TRBJ1-6; D is ambiguous. The germline CDR1 and CDR2 sequences are DFQATT and SNEGSKA (reference sequence). Trimming removed 1 base at V and 0 bases at J, with 16 bases between. CDR3 length equals 18 residues. The CDR3 DNA reads TGCAGTGCTAGAGGGTCGGCGGGAGCGAGCTCCTATAATTCACCCCTCCACTTT. Translated: CSARGSAGASSYNSPLHF.

This clonotype was seen at least ten times. J is TRBJ1-5 and V is TRBV13; D not certain. CDR1 and CDR2 (germline): PRHDT, FYEKMQ (reference sequence). This CDR3 contains 13 residues. With 5 bases removed from V and 2 bases from J, the gap between germline ends came to 7 bases. The CDR3 is CASSRGGNQPQHF. In nucleotides, the CDR3 is TGTGCCAGCAGCCGTGGGGGCAATCAGCCCCAGCATTTT.

The rearrangement uses TRBV5-1 and TRBJ1-4, with 8 bases lining up with TRBD1. The CDR3 covers 15 residues. Germline lookup yields CDR1 SGHRS and CDR2 YFSETQ. V was pared by 4 bases and J by 7 bases, with 9 bases of the junction left unmatched. The CDR3 DNA reads as TGCGCCAGCAGCGGGGGACAGGAGGAGATTGAAAAACTGTTTTTT. This translates into CASSGGQEEIEKLFF.

This clonotype was observed a few times. The chain couples TRBV28 to TRBJ2-3; D unresolved. This CDR3 has 12 residues. Germline-derived CDR1 and CDR2 are MDHEN and SYDVKM. The ends were cut back, 1 base at V and 4 bases at J, with 3 bases in the middle. CDR3 coding DNA: TGTGCCAGCAGTTTATTAGCAGATACGCAGTATTTT. Protein product: CASSLLADTQYF.